This TCR beta chain came from a study of long-term antiretroviral therapy in people with HIV. General study findings and limits: Clones with expansion before ART led the repertoire at all time points.

Runs used v3.0 of the immunoSEQ assay and were done at survey level. This table comes from immunoSEQ multiplex PCR, and its TCRdb copy is limited to in-frame clones, with some not included. The table includes 15,000 to 20,000 clones, around 90% detected once. Trimming left V 6 bases short and J 8 bases short, with 14 bases between. The CDR3 runs 13 residues. Germline values: CDR1 MNHEY, CDR2 SVGAGI. Two or more post-ART PBMC samples, plus at least one pre-ART sample, were available for each donor. Participants living with HIV all received treatment in the United States. In the case of this clone: The antigen remains unidentified.

The sample in question was unsorted PBMCs, obtained 2.1 years after starting antiretroviral therapy. The chain recombines TRBV6-5 with TRBJ2-1; D not certain. The clonotype comes from a young man with HIV. In nucleotides, the CDR3 is TGTGCCAGCAGCCGTTCATGGGGTGATGAGCAGTTCTTC. Amino acid sequence: CASSRSWGDEQFF.